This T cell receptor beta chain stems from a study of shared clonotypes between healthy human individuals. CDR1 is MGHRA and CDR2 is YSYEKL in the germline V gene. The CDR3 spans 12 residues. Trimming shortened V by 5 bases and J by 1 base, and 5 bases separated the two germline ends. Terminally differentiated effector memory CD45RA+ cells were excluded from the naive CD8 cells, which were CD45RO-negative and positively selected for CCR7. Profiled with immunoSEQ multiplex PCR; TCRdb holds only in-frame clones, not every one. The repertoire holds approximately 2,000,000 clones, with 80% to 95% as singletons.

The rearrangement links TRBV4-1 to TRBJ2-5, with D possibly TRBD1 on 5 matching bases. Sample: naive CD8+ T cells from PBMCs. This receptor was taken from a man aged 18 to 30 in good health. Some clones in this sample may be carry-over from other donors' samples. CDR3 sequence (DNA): TGCGCCAGCAGCACAGGCCAAGAGACCCAGTACTTC. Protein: CASSTGQETQYF.